These 24 T cell receptor beta chains were all obtained from the same sample, sequenced in a study of blood T cell repertoires in COVID-19. Produced via immunoSEQ multiplex PCR; TCRdb's table is partial and in-frame only. The sample has roughly 300,000 clones; around 87% are singletons. The source material was peripheral blood. The receptors here all came from a woman aged 45-59 years who had recovered from COVID-19.

This clone showed up just once. CDR3 region: CAIITVTEAFF. CDR3 DNA: TGTGCCATCATAACGGTCACTGAAGCTTTCTTT. The rearrangement links TRBV19 to TRBJ1-1; D is uncertain. The germline V gene has CDR1 LNHDA and CDR2 SQIVND (reference sequence). The CDR3 is 11 amino acids. V was pared by 10 bases and J by 4 bases, with 10 bases between. The whole variable domain, remainder taken from reference TRBV19 and TRBJ1-1, is DGGITQSPKYLFRKEGQNVTLSCEQNLNHDAMYWYRQDPGQGLRLIYYSQIVNDFQKGDIAEGYSVSREKKESFPLTVTSAQKNPTAFYLCAIITVTEAFFGQGTRLTVV.

The CDR3 sequence: CASSVGLAVGRVDNEQFF. In nucleotides, the CDR3 is TGTGCCAGCAGCGTGGGACTAGCGGTGGGTCGGGTTGACAATGAGCAGTTCTTC. The V and J genes are TRBV9 and TRBJ2-1, with 11 bases aligning to TRBD2. This CDR3 spans 18 amino acids. The V segment lost 2 bases and the J segment 5 bases; nucleotides outside the gene matches: 12. Germline CDR1 is SGDLS and CDR2 is YYNGEE.

This sequence joins TRBV5-1 and TRBJ2-7; 10 bases agree with TRBD1. Per the germline V gene, CDR1 is SGHRS and CDR2 is YFSETQ. Trimming removed 0 bases from V and 2 bases from J; junction bases left unmatched: 2. This CDR3 region has 15 residues. The CDR3 is CASSLGGQGAYEQYF. Here the CDR3 DNA reads TGCGCCAGCAGCTTGGGCGGACAGGGGGCCTACGAGCAGTACTTC.

The chain employs TRBV11-1 and TRBJ2-5; 8 bases map to TRBD2. CDR3 length: 15 residues. The germline gives CDR1 SGHAT, CDR2 FQDESV (reference sequence). V lost 2 bases, J lost 5 bases, and 7 bases stayed unmatched. The CDR3 nucleotides are TGTGCCAGCAGCTTATTGGCGGGAGGTGGTGAGACCCAGTACTTC. Its protein product is CASSLLAGGGETQYF.

This clone appeared a single time. The rearrangement joins TRBV11-2 to TRBJ1-1; D gene ambiguous. Germline CDR1 is SGHAT and CDR2 is FQNNGV. V shed 0 bases and J shed 0 bases, with 8 bases lying between them. CDR3 length equals 15 residues. The CDR3 coding sequence is TGTGCCAGCAGCTTAGATAGCAGCTTGAACACTGAAGCTTTCTTT. Amino acids: CASSLDSSLNTEAFF.

The rearrangement uses TRBV3-1 (or the pseudogene TRBV3-2) and TRBJ2-1; D remains ambiguous. Per germline, CDR1 LGHDT and CDR2 YNNKEL (reference sequence). The V gene lost 2 bases and the J gene lost 6 bases, with 11 bases spanning the gap. The CDR3 is 14 amino acids. The DNA of the CDR3 is TGTGCCAGCAGCCAAAGCGCGGTACCCAATGAGCAGTTCTTC. This codes for CASSQSAVPNEQFF.

The genes are TRBV28 and TRBJ1-5; tentatively, D is TRBD1 (5 bases). V was clipped by 7 bases and J by 4 bases, with 11 bases between them. CDR1 MDHEN and CDR2 SYDVKM come from the germline V gene. The CDR3 contains 13 residues. Written as DNA, the CDR3 is TGTGCCAGCACCCAAGACAGAAATCAGCCCCAGCATTTT. It yields the protein CASTQDRNQPQHF.

The chain couples TRBV6-1 to TRBJ1-1; D not resolved. CDR1 and CDR2 (germline): MNHNS, SASEGT. The CDR3 is made up of 11 amino acids. The V end lost 1 base, the J end lost 7 bases, and 4 bases lay between the germline ends. The CDR3 nucleotides are TGTGCCAGCAGTGAAGTCGGTGAAGCTTTCTTT. This codes for CASSEVGEAFF.

The gene calls are TRBV5-5 and TRBJ1-6; 9 nucleotides agree with TRBD1. J lost 6 bases, V lost 2 bases, and 6 bases had no gene match. This CDR3 spans 16 amino acids. Germline V gene data show CDR1 as SGHKS and CDR2 as YYEKEE (reference sequence). CDR3 sequence reads: CASSLLGQGPNSPLHF. The CDR3 region has the DNA TGTGCCAGCAGCTTATTGGGACAGGGCCCTAATTCACCCCTCCACTTT.

The chain combines TRBV30 with TRBJ2-1, with 7 bases aligning to TRBD1. CDR3 size: 13 residues. CDR1 GTSNPN and CDR2 SVGIG come from the germline V gene (reference sequence). V was clipped by 5 bases and J by 6 bases; unmatched bases: 7. CDR3 protein: CAWETQGVNEQFF. In DNA form, the CDR3 reads TGTGCCTGGGAAACTCAGGGGGTCAATGAGCAGTTCTTC.

The chain employs TRBV4-1 and TRBJ2-6; tentative D call: TRBD2 (6 bases). Germline CDR1 and CDR2: MGHRA and YSYEKL. V lost 3 bases and J lost 4, with 19 bases in between. The CDR3 has 18 residues. This CDR3 reads CASSQEGRAYEGANVLTF. DNA of the CDR3: TGCGCCAGCAGCCAGGAGGGCAGGGCGTATGAAGGGGCCAACGTCCTGACTTTC.

This clone was seen only once. This rearrangement joins TRBV18 to TRBJ2-5; perhaps TRBD2 as D (7 bases). The CDR3 totals 14 residues. CDR1 is KGHSH and CDR2 is LQKENI in the germline V gene. Trimming cost V 2 bases and J 7 bases, with 14 bases left between them. DNA for the CDR3: TGTGCCAGCTCACCATACGGGGGGCCCGGGACCCAGTACTTC. This encodes CASSPYGGPGTQYF.

This clone has more than one count but fewer than ten. The V gene is TRBV7-9, the J gene TRBJ1-6, with D tentatively TRBD1 (5 bases). The CDR3 consists of 12 residues. The germline gives CDR1 SEHNR, CDR2 FQNEAQ (reference sequence). Trimming cost V 5 bases and J 10 bases, with 9 bases left between them. Here the CDR3 reads CASSRDSSPLHF. DNA of the CDR3: TGTGCCAGCAGCCGAGACAGCTCACCCCTCCACTTT.

The chain couples TRBV3-1 (or the pseudogene TRBV3-2) to TRBJ1-1; TRBD1 might be the D (6 bases). With 4 bases removed from V and 7 bases from J, the gap between germline ends came to 13 bases. CDR3 length: 13 residues. CDR1 is LGHDT, CDR2 YNNKEL, per germline (reference sequence). For the CDR3, the DNA is TGTGCCAGCAGCCTGGGGGCCGGAAATGAAGCTTTCTTT. It encodes CASSLGAGNEAFF.

V is TRBV9 and J is TRBJ2-1; 13 bases align to TRBD2. This CDR3 is built from 16 residues. The germline V gene encodes CDR1 SGDLS and CDR2 YYNGEE. The V segment lost 3 bases and the J segment 8 bases; nucleotides outside the gene matches: 8. CDR3 loop: CASSATSGGAFYEQFF. Here the CDR3 DNA reads TGTGCCAGCAGCGCCACTAGCGGGGGGGCATTTTATGAGCAGTTCTTC.

V is TRBV19 and J is TRBJ2-3; a possible D gene is TRBD1 (5 bases). The CDR3 covers 14 residues. Germline loops: CDR1 LNHDA, CDR2 SQIVND (reference sequence). With 10 bases removed from V and 0 bases from J, the gap between germline ends came to 14 bases. The CDR3: CATKRGSSTDTQYF. The CDR3 DNA follows: TGTGCCACCAAAAGGGGTTCTAGCACAGATACGCAGTATTTT. The variable domain in full, with the rest retrieved from reference TRBV19 and TRBJ2-3, is DGGITQSPKYLFRKEGQNVTLSCEQNLNHDAMYWYRQDPGQGLRLIYYSQIVNDFQKGDIAEGYSVSREKKESFPLTVTSAQKNPTAFYLCATKRGSSTDTQYFGPGTRLTVL.

The CDR3 nucleotides read TGTGCCAGCAGCTCCCAAGCGGGAGGATCCTACGAGCAGTACTTC. As protein: CASSSQAGGSYEQYF. This chain joins TRBV11-1 and TRBJ2-7; 9 nucleotides align to TRBD2. The CDR3 sequence is 15 residues long. Germline V gives CDR1 SGHAT, CDR2 FQDESV (reference sequence). With 4 bases clipped from V and 1 base from J, the junction kept 5 bases outside the gene matches.

This rearrangement joins TRBV28 to TRBJ1-2, with D unresolved. This CDR3 is 10 amino acids long. V lost 6 bases, J lost 8 bases, and 7 bases lay in between. Germline loops: CDR1 MDHEN, CDR2 SYDVKM. CDR3 residues: CASRSVGYTF. CDR3 sequence (DNA): TGTGCCAGCAGGTCCGTGGGCTACACCTTC.

In its sample, this clone was seen once. CDR3 in DNA: TGTGCCAGCACCCCGGGGGGGGGAAAAGAGACCCAGTACTTC. It yields the protein CASTPGGGKETQYF. The V and J genes are TRBV5-4 and TRBJ2-5; 8 nucleotides align to TRBD2. CDR1 is SGHNT and CDR2 is YYREEE in the germline V gene (reference sequence). With V trimmed by 6 bases and J by 3 bases, 7 bases remained unmatched. The CDR3 has 14 amino acids.

The chain has TRBV9 and TRBJ1-3; possible D gene TRBD1, 5 bases. The CDR3 has 15 residues. Germline CDR1 SGDLS, CDR2 YYNGEE. The germline V and J ends were trimmed by 0 bases and 4 bases, with 11 bases remaining between them. CDR3 sequence (DNA): TGTGCCAGCAGCGTAGATCCCAGGGTGGGAAACACCATATATTTT. Translating gives CASSVDPRVGNTIYF.

This rearrangement joins TRBV9 to TRBJ2-3, with D perhaps TRBD1 (5 bases). V was clipped by 7 bases and J by 6 bases, with 21 bases between them. Germline V gene lookup returns CDR1 SGDLS and CDR2 YYNGEE. The CDR3 has 15 residues. For the CDR3, the DNA is TGTGCCAGCGGTGGGGCGCGGTGGGCGAGGGATACGCAGTATTTT. Translation: CASGGARWARDTQYF.

The chain employs TRBV19 and TRBJ2-2, with D possibly being TRBD2 (5 bases). This CDR3 region has 13 residues. The V gene's germline CDR1 is LNHDA and CDR2 SQIVND (reference sequence). Trimming removed 3 bases from V and 6 bases from J, with 8 bases in between. In DNA form, the CDR3 reads TGTGCCAGTAGTATCGGGGTATCCGGGGAGCTGTTTTTT. Translated, it gives CASSIGVSGELFF.

The chain is built from TRBV4-1 and TRBJ2-4; possible D gene TRBD2, 5 bases. Deletions cut 3 bases from V and 6 bases from J, with 6 bases between. CDR3 length equals 12 residues. Germline lookup yields CDR1 MGHRA and CDR2 YSYEKL. The CDR3 protein is CASSQEANIQYF. CDR3 nucleotides: TGCGCCAGCAGCCAGGAGGCAAACATTCAGTACTTC.

The rearrangement links TRBV7-2 to TRBJ2-3; 11 nucleotides line up with TRBD2. V lost 5 bases to trimming and J lost 8 bases; unmatched junction nucleotides: 6. The CDR3 spans 14 residues. The germline V gene encodes CDR1 SGHTA and CDR2 FQGNSA. The CDR3 nucleotides are TGTGCCAGCAGCCCACTAGCGGGGGCTGGTACGCAGTATTTT. It yields the protein CASSPLAGAGTQYF.